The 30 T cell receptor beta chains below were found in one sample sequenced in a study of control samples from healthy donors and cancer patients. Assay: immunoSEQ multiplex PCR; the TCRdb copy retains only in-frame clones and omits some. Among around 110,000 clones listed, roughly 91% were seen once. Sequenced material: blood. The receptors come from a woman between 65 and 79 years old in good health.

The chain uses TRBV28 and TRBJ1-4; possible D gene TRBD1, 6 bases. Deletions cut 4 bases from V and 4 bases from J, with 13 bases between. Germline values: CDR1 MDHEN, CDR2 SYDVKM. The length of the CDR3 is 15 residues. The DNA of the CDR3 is TGTGCCAGCAGTTCGAACAGGGAAAGTAATGAAAAACTGTTTTTT. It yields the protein CASSSNRESNEKLFF.

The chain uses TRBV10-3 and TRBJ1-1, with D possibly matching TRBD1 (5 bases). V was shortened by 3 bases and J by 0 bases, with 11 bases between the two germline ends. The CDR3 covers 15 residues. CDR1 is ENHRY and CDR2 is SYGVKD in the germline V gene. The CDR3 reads CAISETGTMNTEAFF. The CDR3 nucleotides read TGTGCCATCAGTGAAACCGGGACCATGAACACTGAAGCTTTCTTT.

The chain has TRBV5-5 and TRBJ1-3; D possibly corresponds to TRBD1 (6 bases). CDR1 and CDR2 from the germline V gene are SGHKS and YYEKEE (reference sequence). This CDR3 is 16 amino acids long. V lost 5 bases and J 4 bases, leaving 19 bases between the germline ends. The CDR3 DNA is TGTGCCAGCAGTAGAGCCGTAGGGGGGCCCGGAAACACCATATATTTT. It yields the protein CASSRAVGGPGNTIYF.

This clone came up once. The CDR3 sequence: CASSQEVRTGTNQPQHF. In DNA, the CDR3 is TGTGCCAGCAGCCAAGAAGTAAGGACAGGGACCAACCAGCCCCAGCATTTT. The V call is TRBV3-1 (or the pseudogene TRBV3-2), the J call TRBJ1-5, with TRBD1 identical over 8 bases. Per germline, CDR1 LGHDT and CDR2 YNNKEL (reference sequence). The CDR3 consists of 17 residues. J gave up 7 bases and V 0 bases, and 11 bases lay outside the gene matches.

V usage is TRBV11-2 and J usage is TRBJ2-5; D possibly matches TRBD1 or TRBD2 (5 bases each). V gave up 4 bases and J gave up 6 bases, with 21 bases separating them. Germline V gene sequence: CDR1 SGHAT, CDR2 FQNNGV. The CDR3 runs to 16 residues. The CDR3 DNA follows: TGTGCCAGCAGCTCATGGTGGGGGACGGTCTCTCAGACCCAGTACTTC. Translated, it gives CASSSWWGTVSQTQYF.

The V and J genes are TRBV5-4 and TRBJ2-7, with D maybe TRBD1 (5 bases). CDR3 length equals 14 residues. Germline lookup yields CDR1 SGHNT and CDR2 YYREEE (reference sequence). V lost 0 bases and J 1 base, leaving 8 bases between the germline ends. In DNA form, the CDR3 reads TGTGCCAGCAGCTTGGCAGGGAAGTCCTACGAGCAGTACTTC. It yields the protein CASSLAGKSYEQYF.

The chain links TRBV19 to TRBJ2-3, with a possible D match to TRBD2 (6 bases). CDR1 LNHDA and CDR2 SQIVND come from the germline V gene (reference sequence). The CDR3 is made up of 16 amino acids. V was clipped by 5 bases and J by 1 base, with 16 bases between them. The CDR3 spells CASSLRSGSGTDTQYF. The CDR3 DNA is TGTGCCAGTAGTCTCCGTAGCGGTTCGGGCACAGATACGCAGTATTTT.

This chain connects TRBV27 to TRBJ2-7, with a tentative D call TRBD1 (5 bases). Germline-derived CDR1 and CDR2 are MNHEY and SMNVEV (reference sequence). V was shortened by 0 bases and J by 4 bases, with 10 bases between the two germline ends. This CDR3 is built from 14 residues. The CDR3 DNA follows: TGTGCCAGCAGTTTATCTAGCAGGGTGTACGAGCAGTACTTC. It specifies CASSLSSRVYEQYF.

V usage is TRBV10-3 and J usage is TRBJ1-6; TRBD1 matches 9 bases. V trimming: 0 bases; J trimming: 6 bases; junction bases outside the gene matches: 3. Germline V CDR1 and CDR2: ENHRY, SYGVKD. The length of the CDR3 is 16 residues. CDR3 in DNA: TGTGCCATCAGTGAGTCGATGACAGGGGGTAATTCACCCCTCCACTTT. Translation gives CAISESMTGGNSPLHF.

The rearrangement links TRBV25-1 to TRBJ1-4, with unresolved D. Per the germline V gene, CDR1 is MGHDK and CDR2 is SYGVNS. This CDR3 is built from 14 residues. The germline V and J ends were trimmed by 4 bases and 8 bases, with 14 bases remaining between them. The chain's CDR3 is CASSASLLGEKLFF. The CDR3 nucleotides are TGTGCCAGCAGTGCGAGTCTCCTTGGGGAAAAACTGTTTTTT.

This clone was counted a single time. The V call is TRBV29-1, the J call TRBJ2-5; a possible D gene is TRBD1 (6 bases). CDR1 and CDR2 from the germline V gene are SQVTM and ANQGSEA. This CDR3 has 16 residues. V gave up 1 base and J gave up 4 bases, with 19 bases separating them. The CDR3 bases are TGCAGCGTTGAAGCGTTTCCCGTGGGCAGGGGAGAGACCCAGTACTTC. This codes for CSVEAFPVGRGETQYF.

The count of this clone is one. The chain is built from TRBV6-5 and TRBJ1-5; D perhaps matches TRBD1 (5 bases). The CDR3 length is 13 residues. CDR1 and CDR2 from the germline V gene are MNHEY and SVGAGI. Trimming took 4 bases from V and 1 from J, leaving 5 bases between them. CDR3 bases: TGTGCCAGCAGTTGGGGCAGCAATCAGCCCCAGCATTTT. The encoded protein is CASSWGSNQPQHF.

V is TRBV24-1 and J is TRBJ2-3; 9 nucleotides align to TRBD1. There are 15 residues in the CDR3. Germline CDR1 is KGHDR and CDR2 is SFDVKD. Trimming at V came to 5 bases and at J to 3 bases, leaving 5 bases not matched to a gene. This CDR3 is CATSAGTGLTDTQYF. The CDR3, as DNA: TGTGCCACCAGTGCCGGGACAGGGTTAACAGATACGCAGTATTTT.

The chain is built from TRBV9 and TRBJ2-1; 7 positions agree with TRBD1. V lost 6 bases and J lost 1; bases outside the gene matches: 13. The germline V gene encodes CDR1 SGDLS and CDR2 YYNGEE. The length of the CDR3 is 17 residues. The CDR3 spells CASTQTIDRDSYNEQFF. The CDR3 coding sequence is TGTGCCAGCACCCAGACCATCGACAGGGATTCCTACAATGAGCAGTTCTTC. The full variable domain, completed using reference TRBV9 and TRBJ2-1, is DSGVTQTPKHLITATGQRVTLRCSPRSGDLSVYWYQQSLDQGLQFLIQYYNGEERAKGNILERFSAQQFPDLHSELNLSSLELGDSALYFCASTQTIDRDSYNEQFFGPGTRLTVL.

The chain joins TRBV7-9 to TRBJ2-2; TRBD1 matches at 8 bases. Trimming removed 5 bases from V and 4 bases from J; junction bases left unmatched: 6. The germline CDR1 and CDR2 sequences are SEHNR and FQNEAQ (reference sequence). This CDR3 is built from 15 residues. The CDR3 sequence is CASSPDRVATGELFF. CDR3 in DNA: TGTGCCAGCAGCCCGGACAGGGTGGCCACCGGGGAGCTGTTTTTT.

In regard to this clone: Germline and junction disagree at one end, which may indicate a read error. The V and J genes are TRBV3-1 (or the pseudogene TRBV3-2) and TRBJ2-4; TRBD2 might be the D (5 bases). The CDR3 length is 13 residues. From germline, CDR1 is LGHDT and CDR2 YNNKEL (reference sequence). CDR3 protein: CASSQGGLSLRVF. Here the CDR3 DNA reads TGTGCCAGCAGCCAAGGTGGGCTCAGTTTGAGGGTTTTC.

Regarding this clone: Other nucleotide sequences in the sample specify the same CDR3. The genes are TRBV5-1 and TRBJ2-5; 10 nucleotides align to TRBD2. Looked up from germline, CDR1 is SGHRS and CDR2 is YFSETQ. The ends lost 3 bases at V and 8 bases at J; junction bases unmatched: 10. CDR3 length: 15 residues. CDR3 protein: CASSSLAGGPETQYF. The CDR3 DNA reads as TGCGCCAGCAGCTCCTTAGCGGGGGGCCCGGAAACCCAGTACTTC.

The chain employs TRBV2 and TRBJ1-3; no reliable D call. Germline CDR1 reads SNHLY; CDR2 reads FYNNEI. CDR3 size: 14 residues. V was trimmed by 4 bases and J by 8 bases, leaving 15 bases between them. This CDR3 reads CASSAVLKADTIYF. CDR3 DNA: TGTGCCAGCAGTGCGGTCCTCAAAGCGGACACCATATATTTT. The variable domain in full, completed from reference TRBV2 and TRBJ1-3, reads EPEVTQTPSHQVTQMGQEVILRCVPISNHLYFYWYRQILGQKVEFLVSFYNNEISEKSEIFDDQFSVERPDGSNFTLKIRSTKLEDSAMYFCASSAVLKADTIYFGEGSWLTVV.

The chain's CDR3 is CASSYEGGYGYTF. CDR3 sequence (DNA): TGTGCCAGCAGTTACGAAGGGGGCTATGGCTACACCTTC. V and J are TRBV6-6 and TRBJ1-2; possible D gene TRBD1, 6 bases. There are 13 residues in the CDR3. Germline V CDR1 and CDR2: MNHNY, SVGAGI (reference sequence). The ends were cut back, 2 bases at V and 4 bases at J, with 8 bases in the middle.

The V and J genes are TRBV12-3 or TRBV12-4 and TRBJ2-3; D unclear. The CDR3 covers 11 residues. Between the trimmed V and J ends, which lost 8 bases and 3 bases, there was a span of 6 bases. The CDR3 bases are TGTGCCAGCGGGGAAACAGATACGCAGTATTTT. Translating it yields CASGETDTQYF.

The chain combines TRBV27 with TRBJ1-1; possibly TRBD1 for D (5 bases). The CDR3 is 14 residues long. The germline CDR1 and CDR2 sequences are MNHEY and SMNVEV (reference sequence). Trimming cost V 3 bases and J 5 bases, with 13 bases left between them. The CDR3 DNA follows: TGTGCCAGCAGTTTTTGGGGGGAGGGTACTGAAGCTTTCTTT. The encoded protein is CASSFWGEGTEAFF.

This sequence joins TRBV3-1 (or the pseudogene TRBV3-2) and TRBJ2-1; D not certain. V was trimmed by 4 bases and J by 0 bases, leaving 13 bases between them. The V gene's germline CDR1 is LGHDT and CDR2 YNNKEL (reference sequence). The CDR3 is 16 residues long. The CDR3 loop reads CASSPTNPSSYNEQFF. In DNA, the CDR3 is TGTGCCAGCAGCCCTACTAACCCGAGCTCCTACAATGAGCAGTTCTTC.

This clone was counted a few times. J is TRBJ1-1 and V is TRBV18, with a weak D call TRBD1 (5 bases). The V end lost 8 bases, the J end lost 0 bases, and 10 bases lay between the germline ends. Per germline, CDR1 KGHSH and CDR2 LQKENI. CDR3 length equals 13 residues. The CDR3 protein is CASQDTLNTEAFF. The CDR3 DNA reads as TGTGCCAGCCAGGACACCTTGAACACTGAAGCTTTCTTT.

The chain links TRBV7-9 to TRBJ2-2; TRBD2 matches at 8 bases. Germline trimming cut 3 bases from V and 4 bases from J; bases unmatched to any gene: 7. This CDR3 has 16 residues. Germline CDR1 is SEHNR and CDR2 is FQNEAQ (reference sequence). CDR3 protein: CASSFGRGASTGELFF. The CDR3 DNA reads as TGTGCCAGCAGCTTCGGGCGGGGGGCGAGCACCGGGGAGCTGTTTTTT.

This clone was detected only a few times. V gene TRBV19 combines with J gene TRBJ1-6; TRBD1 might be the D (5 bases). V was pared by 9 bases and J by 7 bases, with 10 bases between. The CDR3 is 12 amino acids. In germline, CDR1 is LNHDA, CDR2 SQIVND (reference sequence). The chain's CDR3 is CASRDANSPLHF. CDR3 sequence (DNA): TGTGCCAGCCGGGACGCAAATTCACCCCTCCACTTT.

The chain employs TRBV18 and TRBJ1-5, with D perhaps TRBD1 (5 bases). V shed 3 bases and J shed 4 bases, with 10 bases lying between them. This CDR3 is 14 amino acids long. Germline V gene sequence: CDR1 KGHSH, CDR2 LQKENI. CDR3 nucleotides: TGTGCCAGCTCACCTCAGGGATTGAATCAGCCCCAGCATTTT. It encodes CASSPQGLNQPQHF.

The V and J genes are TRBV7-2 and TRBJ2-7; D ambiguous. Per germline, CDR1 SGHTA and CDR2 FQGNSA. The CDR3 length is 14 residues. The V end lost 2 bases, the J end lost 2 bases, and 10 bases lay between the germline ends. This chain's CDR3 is CASSLTGFTYEQYF. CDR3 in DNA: TGTGCCAGCAGCTTAACCGGGTTTACCTACGAGCAGTACTTC.

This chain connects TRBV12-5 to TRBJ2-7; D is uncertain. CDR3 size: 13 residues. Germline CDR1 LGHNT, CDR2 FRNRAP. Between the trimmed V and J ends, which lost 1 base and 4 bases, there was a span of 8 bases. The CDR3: CASGLETAYEQYF. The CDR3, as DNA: TGTGCTAGTGGTTTGGAAACAGCATACGAGCAGTACTTC.

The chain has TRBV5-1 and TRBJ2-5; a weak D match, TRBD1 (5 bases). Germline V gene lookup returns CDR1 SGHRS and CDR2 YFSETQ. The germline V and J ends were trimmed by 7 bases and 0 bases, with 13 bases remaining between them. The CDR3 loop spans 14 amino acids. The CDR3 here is CASCYGQNQETQYF. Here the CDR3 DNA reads TGCGCCAGCTGCTATGGACAAAACCAAGAGACCCAGTACTTC.

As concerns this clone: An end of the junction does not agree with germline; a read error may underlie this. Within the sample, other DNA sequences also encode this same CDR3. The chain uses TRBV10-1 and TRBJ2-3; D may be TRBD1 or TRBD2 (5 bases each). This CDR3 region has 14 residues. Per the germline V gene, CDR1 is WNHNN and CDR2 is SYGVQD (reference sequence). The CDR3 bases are TGCGCCAGCAGGCAGGGTGGGAGCACAGATACACAGTATTTT. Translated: CASRQGGSTDTQYF.